Sequencing of this T cell receptor (beta chain) was carried out in a study of high-grade serous ovarian cancer treatment subgroups. Overall study findings and caveats: Without spatial data, bulk sequencing limits insight into HGSC tumor diversity.

Assay: immunoSEQ multiplex PCR; the TCRdb copy retains only in-frame clones and omits some. The sample carries 35,000 to 45,000 clones, roughly 83% recorded once. Regarding this clone: Antigen unknown.

The tumor samples were collected prior to definitive surgery or chemotherapy. The TCR comes from a human donor with high-grade serous ovarian cancer. Sequences were obtained from tumor tissue.

In DNA form, the CDR3 reads TGTGCCAGCAGCCAATCCGGGACGGCGAACACCGGGGAGCTGTTTTTT. Protein product: CASSQSGTANTGELFF. The chain joins TRBV4-2 to TRBJ2-2, with D perhaps being TRBD1 or TRBD2 (5 bases each). The CDR3 sequence is 16 residues long. Trimming cost V 2 bases and J 0 bases, with 10 bases left between them. In germline, CDR1 is LGHNA, CDR2 YNFKEQ.